Listed here are 18 T cell receptor beta chains from one sample, sequenced in a study of blood T cell repertoires in COVID-19. Some clones are missing from TCRdb's copy, which holds only in-frame ones; the method was immunoSEQ multiplex PCR. This sample has roughly 250,000 clones; approximately 83% occur once, and the top ten carry around 3.3%. The sequenced material came from PBMCs or T cells enriched from blood (not recorded which). The receptor source for this set is a woman between 40 and 55 years old with acute COVID-19.

The chain joins TRBV27 to TRBJ2-7; D may be TRBD2 (6 bases). Germline V gene data show CDR1 as MNHEY and CDR2 as SMNVEV (reference sequence). V gave up 0 bases and J gave up 2 bases, with 8 bases separating them. This CDR3 region has 14 residues. The CDR3 sequence: CASSLSGGTYEQYF. The CDR3 DNA reads TGTGCCAGCAGTTTATCGGGGGGTACCTACGAGCAGTACTTC.

The chain has TRBV3-1 (or the pseudogene TRBV3-2) and TRBJ1-1; TRBD1 might be the D (5 bases). Germline V lookup: CDR1 LGHDT, CDR2 YNNKEL (reference sequence). This CDR3 has 13 amino acids. V lost 4 bases, J lost 4 bases, and 10 bases lay in between. The CDR3 DNA is TGTGCCAGCAGCCTGGGGCGGGGCACTGAAGCTTTCTTT. Translated, it gives CASSLGRGTEAFF.

The chain uses TRBV6-5 and TRBJ1-5; tentatively, D is TRBD1 (6 bases). This CDR3 comprises 13 residues. Germline V gene sequence: CDR1 MNHEY, CDR2 SVGAGI. V was trimmed by 8 bases and J by 5 bases, leaving 13 bases between them. This CDR3 reads CASGQKDHQPQHF. CDR3 bases: TGTGCCAGCGGACAGAAAGATCATCAGCCCCAGCATTTT.

This sequence joins TRBV7-3 and TRBJ2-3; TRBD2 agrees at 8 bases. This CDR3 has 14 amino acids. The trim removed 5 bases at V and 6 bases at J, leaving 7 bases unmatched. The germline V gene encodes CDR1 SGHTA and CDR2 FQGTGA. The CDR3 spells CASSPAGASDTQYF. For the CDR3, the DNA is TGTGCCAGCAGCCCAGCGGGAGCTTCTGATACGCAGTATTTT. The full variable domain, completed using reference TRBV7-3 and TRBJ2-3, is GAGVSQTPSNKVTEKGKYVELRCDPISGHTALYWYRQSLGQGPEFLIYFQGTGAADDSGLPNDRFFAVRPEGSVSTLKIQRTERGDSAVYLCASSPAGASDTQYFGPGTRLTVL.

The genes are TRBV28 and TRBJ1-1; possible D gene TRBD1, 6 bases. The length of the CDR3 is 14 residues. In germline, CDR1 is MDHEN, CDR2 SYDVKM. The germline V and J ends were trimmed by 3 bases and 1 base, with 9 bases remaining between them. CDR3 region: CASSLGHPNTEAFF. DNA of the CDR3: TGTGCCAGCAGTTTGGGACATCCGAACACTGAAGCTTTCTTT.

V gene TRBV11-3 combines with J gene TRBJ1-1; D remains unclear. The germline V and J ends were trimmed by 6 bases and 8 bases, with 13 bases remaining between them. The CDR3 consists of 12 residues. Germline values: CDR1 SGHNT, CDR2 YENEEA. CDR3 nucleotide sequence: TGTGCCAGCAGTTTTAGCGGCTCCGAAGCTTTCTTT. This encodes CASSFSGSEAFF.

The chain has TRBV24-1 and TRBJ2-1; D not certain. Per germline, CDR1 KGHDR and CDR2 SFDVKD. The CDR3 consists of 11 residues. V lost 5 bases and J lost 7, with 5 bases in between. The DNA of the CDR3 is TGTGCCACCAGTGTGTCTAATGAGCAGTTCTTC. Its translation is CATSVSNEQFF.

The J gene is TRBJ1-3, the V gene TRBV7-9; D call uncertain. CDR1 is SEHNR and CDR2 is FQNEAQ in the germline V gene (reference sequence). The CDR3 covers 16 residues. V lost 3 bases to trimming and J lost 0 bases, with 12 bases between them. DNA for the CDR3: TGTGCCAGCAGCTTGAGCAGCGGCCTCTCTGGAAACACCATATATTTT. Translating it yields CASSLSSGLSGNTIYF.

This clone has a handful of counts. This chain joins TRBV5-4 and TRBJ2-1, with 9 bases aligning to TRBD2. V was clipped by 3 bases and J by 4 bases; unmatched bases: 5. CDR1 SGHNT and CDR2 YYREEE come from the germline V gene (reference sequence). CDR3 length: 15 amino acids. As DNA, the CDR3 is TGTGCCAGCAGCTCTAGCGGGACCTTATACAATGAGCAGTTCTTC. As protein: CASSSSGTLYNEQFF.

The rearrangement joins TRBV18 to TRBJ2-7; 7 bases match TRBD1. From germline, CDR1 is KGHSH and CDR2 LQKENI. Losses at the gene ends were 6 bases for V and 3 bases for J; bases not matched to a gene: 11. The CDR3 is 15 amino acids. CDR3: CASSPSPGQNYEQYF. The CDR3 DNA is TGTGCCAGCTCTCCCTCCCCGGGACAGAACTACGAGCAGTACTTC.

CDR3 nucleotides: TGTGCCAGCAGGGCTAGCGGGGGGAATGAGCAGTTCTTC. This encodes CASRASGGNEQFF. The J gene is TRBJ2-1, the V gene TRBV11-3; 11 bases map to TRBD2. The germline V gene encodes CDR1 SGHNT and CDR2 YENEEA. This CDR3 has 13 amino acids. V shed 6 bases and J 7 bases; nucleotides not matched to a gene: 2.

This sequence joins TRBV7-9 and TRBJ2-1; a possible D gene is TRBD1 (5 bases). V lost 4 bases, J lost 5 bases, and 15 bases lay in between. This CDR3 region has 15 residues. From germline, CDR1 is SEHNR and CDR2 FQNEAQ (reference sequence). The CDR3 nucleotides are TGTGCCAGCAGCTCCAGGGCTTTGGCCGACAATGAGCAGTTCTTC. This sequence encodes CASSSRALADNEQFF. The full variable domain, its missing parts supplied by reference TRBV7-9 and TRBJ2-1, is DTGVSQNPRHKITKRGQNVTFRCDPISEHNRLYWYRQTLGQGPEFLTYFQNEAQLEKSRLLSDRFSAERPKGSFSTLEIQRTEQGDSAMYLCASSSRALADNEQFFGPGTRLTVL.

The chain combines TRBV4-1 with TRBJ1-3; no firm D call. The germline V and J ends were trimmed by 0 bases and 6 bases, with 6 bases remaining between them. CDR3 length: 13 amino acids. Per the germline V gene, CDR1 is MGHRA and CDR2 is YSYEKL. DNA of the CDR3: TGCGCCAGCAGCCAAGATCGGGTAAACACCATATATTTT. Protein product: CASSQDRVNTIYF.

V is TRBV7-3 and J is TRBJ2-1; maybe TRBD1 (5 bases). Trimming took off 5 bases at V and 5 bases at J, with 16 bases between the two ends. Germline V gene lookup returns CDR1 SGHTA and CDR2 FQGTGA. The CDR3 has 15 amino acids. CDR3 sequence (DNA): TGTGCCAGCAGCGCCGGACGGACAAGTAACAATGAGCAGTTCTTC. This sequence encodes CASSAGRTSNNEQFF.

The chain has TRBV11-2 and TRBJ2-1; 12 bases are a match to TRBD2. After removal of 5 bases from V and 8 bases from J, the junction contained 10 bases not matched to a gene. The germline gives CDR1 SGHAT, CDR2 FQNNGV. CDR3 length equals 16 residues. This chain's CDR3 is CASSLTSGSGRDEQFF. CDR3 in DNA: TGTGCCAGCAGCCTGACTAGCGGGAGTGGTCGGGATGAGCAGTTCTTC.

This chain uses TRBV12-5 with TRBJ1-3, with 8 bases that match TRBD1. The germline gives CDR1 LGHNT, CDR2 FRNRAP. J was trimmed by 0 bases and V by 7 bases; bases with no gene match: 5. The CDR3 loop spans 15 amino acids. CDR3 in DNA: TGTGCTAGTGAAAGGACAGGGAGCTCTGGAAACACCATATATTTT. Translation: CASERTGSSGNTIYF.

The rearrangement uses TRBV25-1 and TRBJ2-5; 7 nucleotides align to TRBD1. The germline V gene encodes CDR1 MGHDK and CDR2 SYGVNS. The CDR3 spans 16 residues. The junction had 13 bases not matched to a gene; V was cut back by 5 bases and J by 4 bases. The CDR3 protein is CASSLRGQFFRETQYF. The CDR3 DNA reads as TGTGCCAGCAGTCTGAGGGGGCAGTTTTTTCGAGAGACCCAGTACTTC.

CDR3 in DNA: TGTGCCAGCAGCTTAGTTCCGGGAGGAGAGACCCAGTACTTC. Translated: CASSLVPGGETQYF. The gene calls are TRBV11-3 and TRBJ2-5; 7 nucleotides align to TRBD2. J gave up 4 bases and V 1 base, and 3 bases lay outside the gene matches. The CDR3 contains 14 residues. In germline, CDR1 is SGHNT, CDR2 YENEEA.